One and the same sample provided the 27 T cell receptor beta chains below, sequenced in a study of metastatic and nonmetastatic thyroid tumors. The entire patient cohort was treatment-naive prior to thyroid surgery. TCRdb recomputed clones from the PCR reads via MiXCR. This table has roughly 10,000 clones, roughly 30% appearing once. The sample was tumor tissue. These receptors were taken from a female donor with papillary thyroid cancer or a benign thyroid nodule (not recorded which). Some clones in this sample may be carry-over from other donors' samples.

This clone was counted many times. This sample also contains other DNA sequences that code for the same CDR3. The CDR3 is CARSTGDSGNTIYF. In nucleotides, the CDR3 is TGTGCCAGATCGACAGGAGACTCTGGAAACACCATATATTTT. The chain has TRBV2 and TRBJ1-3; TRBD1 might be the D (6 bases). The CDR3 loop spans 14 amino acids. Trimming removed 9 bases from V and 0 bases from J, with 12 bases in between. CDR1 is SNHLY and CDR2 is FYNNEI in the germline V gene.

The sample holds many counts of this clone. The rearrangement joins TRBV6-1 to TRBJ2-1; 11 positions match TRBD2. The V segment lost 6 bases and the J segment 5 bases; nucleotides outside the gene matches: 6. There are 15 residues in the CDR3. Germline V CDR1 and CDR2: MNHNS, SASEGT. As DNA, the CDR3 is TGTGCCAGCAGCTTCCTAGCGGGAGGTCACAATGAGCAGTTCTTC. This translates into CASSFLAGGHNEQFF.

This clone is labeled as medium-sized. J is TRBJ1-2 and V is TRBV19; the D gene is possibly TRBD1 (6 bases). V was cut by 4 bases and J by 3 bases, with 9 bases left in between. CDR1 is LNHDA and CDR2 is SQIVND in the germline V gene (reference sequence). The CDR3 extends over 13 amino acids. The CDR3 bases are TGTGCCAGTAGTAGAGGACAGTACTATGGCTACACCTTC. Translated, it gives CASSRGQYYGYTF. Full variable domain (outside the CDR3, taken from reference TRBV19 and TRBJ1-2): DGGITQSPKYLFRKEGQNVTLSCEQNLNHDAMYWYRQDPGQGLRLIYYSQIVNDFQKGDIAEGYSVSREKKESFPLTVTSAQKNPTAFYLCASSRGQYYGYTFGSGTRLTVV.

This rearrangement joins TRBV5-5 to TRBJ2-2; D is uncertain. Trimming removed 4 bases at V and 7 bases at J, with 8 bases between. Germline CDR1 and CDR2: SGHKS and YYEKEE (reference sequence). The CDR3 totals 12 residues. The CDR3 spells CASSPYGGELFF. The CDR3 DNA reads TGTGCCAGCAGCCCCTACGGCGGGGAGCTGTTTTTT.

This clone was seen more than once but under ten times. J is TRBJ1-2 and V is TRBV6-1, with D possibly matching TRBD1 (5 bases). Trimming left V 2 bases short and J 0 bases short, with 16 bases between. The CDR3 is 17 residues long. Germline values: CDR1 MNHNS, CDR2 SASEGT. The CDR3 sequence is CASSEKQGRVSNYGYTF. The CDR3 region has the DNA TGTGCCAGCAGTGAAAAGCAGGGACGGGTCTCTAACTATGGCTACACCTTC.

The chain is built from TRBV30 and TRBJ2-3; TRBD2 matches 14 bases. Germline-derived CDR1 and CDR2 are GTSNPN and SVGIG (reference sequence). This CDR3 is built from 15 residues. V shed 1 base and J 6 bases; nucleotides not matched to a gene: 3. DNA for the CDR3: TGTGCCTGGAGTGGACTAGCGGGAGGGGGCGATACGCAGTATTTT. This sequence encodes CAWSGLAGGGDTQYF.

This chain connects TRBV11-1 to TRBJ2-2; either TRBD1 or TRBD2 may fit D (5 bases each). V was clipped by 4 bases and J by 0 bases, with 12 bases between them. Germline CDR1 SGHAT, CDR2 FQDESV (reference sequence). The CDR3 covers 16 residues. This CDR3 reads CASSSWGITNTGELFF. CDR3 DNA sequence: TGTGCCAGCAGCTCTTGGGGGATTACGAACACCGGGGAGCTGTTTTTT.

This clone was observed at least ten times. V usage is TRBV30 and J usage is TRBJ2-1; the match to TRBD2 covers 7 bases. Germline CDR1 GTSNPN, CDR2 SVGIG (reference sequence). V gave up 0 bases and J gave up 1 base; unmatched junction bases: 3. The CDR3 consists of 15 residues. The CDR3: CAWSVNSGSYNEQFF. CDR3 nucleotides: TGTGCCTGGAGTGTAAATAGCGGGTCCTACAATGAGCAGTTCTTC.

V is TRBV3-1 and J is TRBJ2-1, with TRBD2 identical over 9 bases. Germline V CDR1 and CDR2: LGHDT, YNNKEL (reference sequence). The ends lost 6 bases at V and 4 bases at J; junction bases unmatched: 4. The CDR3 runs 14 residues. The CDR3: CASRESGRYNEQFF. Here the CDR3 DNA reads TGTGCCAGCAGGGAGAGCGGGAGGTACAATGAGCAGTTCTTC.

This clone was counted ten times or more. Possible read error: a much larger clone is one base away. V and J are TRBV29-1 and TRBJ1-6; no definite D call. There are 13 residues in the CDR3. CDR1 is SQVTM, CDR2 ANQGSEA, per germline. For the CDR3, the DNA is TGCAGCGCCCCAAGGCCCTATAATCCACCCCTCCACTTT. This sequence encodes CSAPRPYNPPLHF.

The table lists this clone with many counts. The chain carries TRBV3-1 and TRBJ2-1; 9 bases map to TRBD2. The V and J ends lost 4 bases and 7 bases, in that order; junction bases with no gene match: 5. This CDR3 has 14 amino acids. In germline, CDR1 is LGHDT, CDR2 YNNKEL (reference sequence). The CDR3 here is CASSLGLAVNEQFF. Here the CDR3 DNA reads TGTGCCAGCAGCCTGGGACTAGCAGTAAATGAGCAGTTCTTC.

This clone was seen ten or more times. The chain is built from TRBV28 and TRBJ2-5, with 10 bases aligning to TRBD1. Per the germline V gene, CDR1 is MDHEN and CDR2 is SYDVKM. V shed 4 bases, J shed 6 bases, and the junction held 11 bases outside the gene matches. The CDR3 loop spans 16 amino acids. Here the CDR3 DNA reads TGTGCCAGCAGTTCCTACGGGACAGGGGAGCGCCAGACCCAGTACTTC. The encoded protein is CASSSYGTGERQTQYF.

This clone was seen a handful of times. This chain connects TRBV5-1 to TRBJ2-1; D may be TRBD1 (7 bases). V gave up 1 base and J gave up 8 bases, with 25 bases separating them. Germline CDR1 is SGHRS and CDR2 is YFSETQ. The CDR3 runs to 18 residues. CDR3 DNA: TGCGCCAGCAGCTTGTTGGGCGTTGCTCGGGAGCAGGGGGATGAGCAGTTCTTC. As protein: CASSLLGVAREQGDEQFF.

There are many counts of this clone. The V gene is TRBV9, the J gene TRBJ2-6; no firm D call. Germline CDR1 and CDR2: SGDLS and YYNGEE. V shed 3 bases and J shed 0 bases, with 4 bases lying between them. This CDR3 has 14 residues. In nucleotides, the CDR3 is TGTGCCAGCAGCGGCTACTCTGGGGCCAACGTCCTGACTTTC. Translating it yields CASSGYSGANVLTF.

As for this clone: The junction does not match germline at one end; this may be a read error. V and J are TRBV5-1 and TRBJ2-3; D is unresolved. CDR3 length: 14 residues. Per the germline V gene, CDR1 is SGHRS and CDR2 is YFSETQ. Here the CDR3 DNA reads TGTGCCAGCAGCGACCCATGGAGCACAGATACGCAGTATTTT. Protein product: CASSDPWSTDTQYF.

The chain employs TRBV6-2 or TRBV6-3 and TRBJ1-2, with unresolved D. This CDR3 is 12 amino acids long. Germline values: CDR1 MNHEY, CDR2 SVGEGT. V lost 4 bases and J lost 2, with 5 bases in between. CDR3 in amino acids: CASSLANYGYTF. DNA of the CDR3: TGTGCCAGCAGTTTGGCCAACTATGGCTACACCTTC.

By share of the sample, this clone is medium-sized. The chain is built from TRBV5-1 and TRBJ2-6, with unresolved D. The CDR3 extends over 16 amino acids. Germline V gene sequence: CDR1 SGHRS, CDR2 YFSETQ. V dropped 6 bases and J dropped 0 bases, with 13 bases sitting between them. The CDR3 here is CASTQVQPSGANVLTF. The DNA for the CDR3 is TGCGCCAGCACTCAAGTACAGCCCTCTGGGGCCAACGTCCTGACTTTC.

CDR3 protein: CAWSGTGGMNTEAFF. CDR3 bases: TGTGCCTGGAGCGGGACAGGGGGCATGAACACTGAAGCTTTCTTT. The J gene is TRBJ1-1, the V gene TRBV30, with 12 bases aligning to TRBD1. Germline values: CDR1 GTSNPN, CDR2 SVGIG (reference sequence). Trimming removed 3 bases from V and 0 bases from J; junction bases left unmatched: 2. This CDR3 comprises 15 residues. The entire variable domain, with the rest obtained from reference TRBV30 and TRBJ1-1, is as follows: SQTIHQWPATLVQPVGSPLSLECTVEGTSNPNLYWYRQAAGRGLQLLFYSVGIGQISSEVPQNLSASRPQDRQFILSSKKLLLSDSGFYLCAWSGTGGMNTEAFFGQGTRLTVV.

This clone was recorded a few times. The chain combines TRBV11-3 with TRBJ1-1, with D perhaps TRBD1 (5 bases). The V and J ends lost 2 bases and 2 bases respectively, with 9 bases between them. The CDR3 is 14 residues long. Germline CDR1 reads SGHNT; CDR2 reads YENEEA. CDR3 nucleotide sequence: TGTGCCAGCAGCTTATCGAGGGGAAACACTGAAGCTTTCTTT. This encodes CASSLSRGNTEAFF.

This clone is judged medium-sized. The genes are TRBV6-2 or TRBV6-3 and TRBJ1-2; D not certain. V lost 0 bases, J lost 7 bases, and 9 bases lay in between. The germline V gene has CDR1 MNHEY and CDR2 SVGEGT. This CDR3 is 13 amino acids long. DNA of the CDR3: TGTGCCAGCAGTTACTCGTCCAGGCGTGGCTACACCTTC. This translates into CASSYSSRRGYTF.

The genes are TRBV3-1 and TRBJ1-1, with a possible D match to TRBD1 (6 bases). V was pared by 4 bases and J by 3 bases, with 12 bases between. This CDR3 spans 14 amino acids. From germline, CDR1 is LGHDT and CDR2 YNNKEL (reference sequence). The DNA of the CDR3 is TGTGCCAGCAGCCCAGCGGGGGGCTACACTGAAGCTTTCTTT. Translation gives CASSPAGGYTEAFF.

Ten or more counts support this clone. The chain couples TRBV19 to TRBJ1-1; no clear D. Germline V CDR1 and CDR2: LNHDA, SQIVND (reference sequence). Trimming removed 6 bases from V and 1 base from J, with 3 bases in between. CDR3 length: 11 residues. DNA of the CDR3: TGTGCCAGTAGCAAGAACACTGAAGCTTTCTTT. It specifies CASSKNTEAFF.

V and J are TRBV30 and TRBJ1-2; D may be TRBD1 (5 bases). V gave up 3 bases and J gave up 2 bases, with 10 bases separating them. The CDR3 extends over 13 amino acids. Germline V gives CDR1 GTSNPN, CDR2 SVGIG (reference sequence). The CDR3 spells CAWSRGENYGYTF. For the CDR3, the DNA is TGTGCCTGGAGCCGAGGGGAAAACTATGGCTACACCTTC. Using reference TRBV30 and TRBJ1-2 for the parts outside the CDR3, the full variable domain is SQTIHQWPATLVQPVGSPLSLECTVEGTSNPNLYWYRQAAGRGLQLLFYSVGIGQISSEVPQNLSASRPQDRQFILSSKKLLLSDSGFYLCAWSRGENYGYTFGSGTRLTVV.

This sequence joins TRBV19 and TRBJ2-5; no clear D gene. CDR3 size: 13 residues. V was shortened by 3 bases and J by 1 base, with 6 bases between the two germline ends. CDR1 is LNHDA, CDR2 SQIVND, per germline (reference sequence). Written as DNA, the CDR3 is TGTGCCAGTAGTATGGGTCTCCAAGAGACCCAGTACTTC. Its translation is CASSMGLQETQYF.

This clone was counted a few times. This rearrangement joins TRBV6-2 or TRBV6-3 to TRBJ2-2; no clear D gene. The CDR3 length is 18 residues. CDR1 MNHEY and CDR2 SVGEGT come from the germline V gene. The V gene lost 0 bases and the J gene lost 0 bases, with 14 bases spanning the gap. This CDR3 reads CASSYSSTVESNTGELFF. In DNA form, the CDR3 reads TGTGCCAGCAGTTACTCCTCGACGGTGGAGTCGAACACCGGGGAGCTGTTTTTT.

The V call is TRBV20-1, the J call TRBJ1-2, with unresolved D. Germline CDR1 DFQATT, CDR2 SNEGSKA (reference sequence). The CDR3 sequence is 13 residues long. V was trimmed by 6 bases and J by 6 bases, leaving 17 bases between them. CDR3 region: CSANPPNADGYTF. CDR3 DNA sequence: TGCAGTGCCAACCCCCCCAACGCGGATGGCTACACCTTC.

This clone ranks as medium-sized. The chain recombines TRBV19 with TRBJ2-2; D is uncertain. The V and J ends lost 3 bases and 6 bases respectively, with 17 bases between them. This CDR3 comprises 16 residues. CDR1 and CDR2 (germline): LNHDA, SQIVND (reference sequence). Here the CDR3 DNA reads TGTGCCAGTAGTATCCCCCTTACGGTCGACCCCGGGGAGCTGTTTTTT. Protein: CASSIPLTVDPGELFF.